This is a list of T cell receptor beta chains from one sample in a study of blood T cell repertoires in COVID-19. Measured with immunoSEQ multiplex PCR; TCRdb has only the in-frame clones, and not every one. The sample holds some 180,000 clones; more than 60% are singletons and the top ten take roughly 12%. The sample taken for sequencing was peripheral blood. These receptors were collected from a man in his fifties or sixties who had recovered from COVID-19. The CDR3 runs from the conserved cysteine through the conserved F or W. The D gene is left open where the match is weak. The size entry is marked missing in some rows and otherwise reads once, few, many or a size class.

once	TRBD2	TRBV5-5	TRBJ2-3	CASSSRLAGPTDTQYF	TGTGCCAGCAGCTCAAGACTAGCGGGACCGACAGATACGCAGTATTTT
.	.	TRBV19	TRBJ1-1	CASSIVAGAGEAFF	TGTGCCAGTAGTATAGTGGCAGGGGCCGGTGAAGCTTTCTTT
.	.	TRBV4-1	TRBJ2-7	CASSGGLEQYF	TGCGCCAGCAGCGGAGGGTTAGAGCAGTACTTC
.	.	TRBV29-1	TRBJ1-2	CSVESPDYGYTF	TGCAGCGTTGAATCCCCTGACTATGGCTACACCTTC
.	TRBD2	TRBV4-3	TRBJ2-1	CASSQVTSGGYNEQFF	TGCGCCAGCAGCCAGGTGACTAGCGGGGGATACAATGAGCAGTTCTTC
.	TRBD1	TRBV10-3	TRBJ1-1	CAISTQTGGGTEAFF	TGTGCCATCAGTACCCAGACAGGGGGCGGCACTGAAGCTTTCTTT
.	TRBD2	TRBV5-5	TRBJ2-2	CASSLVPTSANTGELFF	TGTGCCAGCAGCTTGGTACCTACTAGCGCGAACACCGGGGAGCTGTTTTTT
.	.	TRBV11-2	TRBJ2-2	CASKTWYRNTGELFF	TGTGCCAGTAAGACTTGGTACCGTAACACCGGGGAGCTGTTTTTT
.	.	TRBV10-3	TRBJ2-2	CAISGKYVGGTGELFF	TGTGCCATCAGTGGAAAGTACGTAGGCGGCACCGGGGAGCTGTTTTTT
.	.	TRBV9	TRBJ2-1	CASSVAIPGGAGKLNEQFF	TGTGCCAGCAGCGTAGCTATTCCAGGAGGGGCAGGAAAACTCAATGAGCAGTTCTTC